This paragraph covers one T cell receptor (beta chain) sequence. How the authors handled the data: ImmunoSEQ yielded junction-only sequences lacking quality scores, so filtering differed. The method was immunoSEQ multiplex PCR; TCRdb's version includes in-frame clones alone and lacks a portion of them. V and J calls plus clone size are reproduced from that table; the DNA served to infer D and trimming. Of around 1.5 million clones in the sample, nearly 99% were seen once. The data were taken from a study of shared clonotypes between healthy human individuals. Turning to the study itself: A donor's plate count was three for CD4 naive and three for CD4 memory; CD8 naive had two and CD8 memory one.

V lost 5 bases and J 3 bases, leaving 11 bases between the germline ends. CDR1 and CDR2 (germline): SGHTA, FQGNSA. The length of the CDR3 is 13 residues. This TCR was recovered from a man under 40 in good health. What was sequenced was naive CD4+ T cells sorted from blood. Subset specified: CD45RA+ positively selected. V is TRBV7-2 and J is TRBJ2-7; D might be TRBD2 (5 bases). Here the CDR3 DNA reads TGTGCCAGCAGCCGCCTCGAGGGCTACGAGCAGTACTTC. This sequence encodes CASSRLEGYEQYF.